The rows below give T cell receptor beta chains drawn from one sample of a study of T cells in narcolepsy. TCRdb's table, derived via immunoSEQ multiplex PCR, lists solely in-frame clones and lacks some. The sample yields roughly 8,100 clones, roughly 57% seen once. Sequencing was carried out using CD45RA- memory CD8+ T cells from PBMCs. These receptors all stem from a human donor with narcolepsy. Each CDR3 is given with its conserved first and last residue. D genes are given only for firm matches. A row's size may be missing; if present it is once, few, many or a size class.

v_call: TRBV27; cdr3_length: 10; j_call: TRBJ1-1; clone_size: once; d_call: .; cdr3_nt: TGTGCCAGCAATGAGGTCACGGCTTTCTTT; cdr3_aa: CASNEVTAFF
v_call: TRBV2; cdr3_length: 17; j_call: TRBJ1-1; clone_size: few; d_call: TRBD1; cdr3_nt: TGTGCCAGCAGTGACCCCCCCACGCGACAGGGGAGCACTGAAGCTTTCTTT; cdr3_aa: CASSDPPTRQGSTEAFF
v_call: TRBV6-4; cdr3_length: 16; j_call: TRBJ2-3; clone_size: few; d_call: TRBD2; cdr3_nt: TGTGCCAGCAGTGACCGAGCTAGCGGGGGGGCAGATACGCAGTATTTT; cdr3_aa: CASSDRASGGADTQYF
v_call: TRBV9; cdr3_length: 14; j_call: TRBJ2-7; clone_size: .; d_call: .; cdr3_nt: TGTGCCAGCAGCGTAGGGGGGAGCCCCTACGAGCAGTACTTC; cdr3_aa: CASSVGGSPYEQYF
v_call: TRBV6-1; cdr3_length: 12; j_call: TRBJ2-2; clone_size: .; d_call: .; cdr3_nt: TGTGCCAGCAGGAAAAACACCGGGGAGCTGTTTTTT; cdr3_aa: CASRKNTGELFF
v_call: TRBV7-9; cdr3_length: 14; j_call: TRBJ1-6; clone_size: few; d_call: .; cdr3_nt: TGTGCCAGCAGCTCCGACAGTTATAATTCACCCCTCCACTTT; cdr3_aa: CASSSDSYNSPLHF
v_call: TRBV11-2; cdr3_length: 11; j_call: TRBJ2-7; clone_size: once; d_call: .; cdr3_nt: TGTGCCAGCAGCCTCTCTCACGAGCAGTACTTC; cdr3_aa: CASSLSHEQYF
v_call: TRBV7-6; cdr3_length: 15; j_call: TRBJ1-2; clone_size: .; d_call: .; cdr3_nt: TGTGCCAGCAGCTTAGTGGGGGCGGCAGGGGATGGCTACACCTTC; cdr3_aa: CASSLVGAAGDGYTF
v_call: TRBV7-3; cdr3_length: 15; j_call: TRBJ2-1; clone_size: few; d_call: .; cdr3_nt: TGTGCCAGCAGCTTAAACCCCGAGAGATACAATGAGCAGTTCTTC; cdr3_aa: CASSLNPERYNEQFF
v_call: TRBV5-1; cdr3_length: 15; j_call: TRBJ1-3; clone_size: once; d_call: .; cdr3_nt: TGCGCCAGCAGCCCCGGGAAGGGAGTTGGAAACACCATATATTTT; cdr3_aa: CASSPGKGVGNTIYF
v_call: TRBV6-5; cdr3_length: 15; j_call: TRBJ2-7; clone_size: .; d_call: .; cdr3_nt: TGTGCCAGCAGTTACGGGGCGGGGGCCACCTACGAGCAGTACTTC; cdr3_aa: CASSYGAGATYEQYF
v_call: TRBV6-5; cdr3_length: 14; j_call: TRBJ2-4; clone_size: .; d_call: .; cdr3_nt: TGTGCCAGCAGTTATGGGGATACCAAAAACATTCAGTACTTC; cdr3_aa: CASSYGDTKNIQYF
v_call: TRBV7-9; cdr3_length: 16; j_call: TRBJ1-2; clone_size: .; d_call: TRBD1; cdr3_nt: TGTGCCAGCAGCTCAATCACAGGGGAAGCTAACTATGGCTACACCTTC; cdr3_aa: CASSSITGEANYGYTF
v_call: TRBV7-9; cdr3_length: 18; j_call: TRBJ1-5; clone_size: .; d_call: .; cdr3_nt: TGTGCCAGCGAGCCAATCGAAACCGGAGTGGGCAGCAATCAGCCCCAGCATTTT; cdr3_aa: CASEPIETGVGSNQPQHF
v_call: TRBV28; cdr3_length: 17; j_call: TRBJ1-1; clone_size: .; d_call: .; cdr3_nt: TGTGCCAGCAGTTTGGGAGGGAACGATTTTTTGGACACTGAAGCTTTCTTT; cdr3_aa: CASSLGGNDFLDTEAFF
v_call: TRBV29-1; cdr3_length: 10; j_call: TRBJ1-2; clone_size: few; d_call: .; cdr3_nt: TGCAGCGTTCGAGACTATGGCTACACCTTC; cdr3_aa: CSVRDYGYTF
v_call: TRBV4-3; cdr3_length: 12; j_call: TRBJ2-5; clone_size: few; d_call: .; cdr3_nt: TGCGCCAGCAGCCAAGATCGTGGGACCCAGTACTTC; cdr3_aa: CASSQDRGTQYF
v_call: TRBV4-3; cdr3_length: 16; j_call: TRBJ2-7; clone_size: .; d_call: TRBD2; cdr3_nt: TGCGCCAGCAGCCAAGATCTAGCGGAAGGATCGCTGGAGCAGTACTTC; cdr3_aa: CASSQDLAEGSLEQYF
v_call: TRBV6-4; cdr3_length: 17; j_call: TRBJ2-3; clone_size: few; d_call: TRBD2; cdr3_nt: TGTGCCAGCAGTTCCGGGACTAGCGGGGGGACCACAGATACGCAGTATTTT; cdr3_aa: CASSSGTSGGTTDTQYF
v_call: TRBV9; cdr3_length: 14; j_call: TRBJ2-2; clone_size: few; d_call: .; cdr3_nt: TGTGCCAGCAGCGTACGCGTCTACACCGGGGAGCTGTTTTTT; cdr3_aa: CASSVRVYTGELFF
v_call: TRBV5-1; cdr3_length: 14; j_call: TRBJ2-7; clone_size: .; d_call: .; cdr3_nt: TGCGCCAGCAGCTTGTTAGGGGGGACCTACGAGCAGTACTTC; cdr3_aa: CASSLLGGTYEQYF
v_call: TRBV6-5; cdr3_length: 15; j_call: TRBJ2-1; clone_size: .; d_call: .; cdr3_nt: TGTGCCAGCACCGAGAGACTAGGCTCCTACAATGAGCAGTTCTTC; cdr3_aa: CASTERLGSYNEQFF